The 17 T cell receptor beta chains below come from one sample, sequenced in a study of Tregs in tolerant kidney transplant recipients. The protocol was immunoSEQ multiplex PCR, while the TCRdb copy is restricted to in-frame clones and leaves out a portion. The sample includes about 88,000 clones, 90% to 95% of them seen just once. Material: CD8+ T cells from blood. The receptor set was obtained from a human donor in good health.

V and J are TRBV27 and TRBJ2-7, with D possibly matching TRBD1 (6 bases). Germline CDR1 is MNHEY and CDR2 is SMNVEV (reference sequence). This CDR3 is 14 amino acids long. V was clipped by 3 bases and J by 6 bases, with 15 bases between them. CDR3 sequence (DNA): TGTGCCAGCAGTTTTCGACAGGACCAATCCGAGCAGTACTTC. Its protein product is CASSFRQDQSEQYF.

This chain uses TRBV2 with TRBJ1-4; D is undetermined. The CDR3 contains 14 residues. The germline V gene has CDR1 SNHLY and CDR2 FYNNEI. Trimming left V 5 bases short and J 3 bases short, with 10 bases between. CDR3 nucleotides: TGTGCCAGCAGTCCCTCCCCCCCTAATGAAAAACTGTTTTTT. This translates into CASSPSPPNEKLFF.

The rearrangement links TRBV9 to TRBJ1-2; TRBD1 agrees at 8 bases. Germline V gives CDR1 SGDLS, CDR2 YYNGEE. The CDR3 is 17 residues long. Trimming cost V 4 bases and J 1 base; bases outside gene matches: 12. CDR3 sequence: CASSSRQGKRGNYGYTF. CDR3 coding DNA: TGTGCCAGCAGCTCCCGACAGGGGAAGAGGGGTAACTATGGCTACACCTTC.

The chain recombines TRBV4-2 with TRBJ2-1; a possible D gene is TRBD1 (5 bases). The CDR3 covers 14 residues. The V gene lost 0 bases and the J gene lost 8 bases, with 11 bases spanning the gap. Germline values: CDR1 LGHNA, CDR2 YNFKEQ. CDR3 sequence (DNA): TGTGCCAGCAGCCAAGATCCAGGGCCCGATGAGCAGTTCTTC. This gives the protein CASSQDPGPDEQFF.

The chain links TRBV7-7 to TRBJ2-7; D may be TRBD2 (5 bases). Trimming cost V 1 base and J 1 base, with 5 bases left between them. CDR3 length equals 13 residues. The germline CDR1 and CDR2 sequences are SSHAT and FNYEAQ (reference sequence). The CDR3 sequence: CASSLGESYEQYF. CDR3 DNA sequence: TGTGCCAGCAGCTTAGGGGAGTCCTACGAGCAGTACTTC.

J is TRBJ2-7 and V is TRBV10-2, with no clear D. This CDR3 has 13 residues. Germline assignment: CDR1 WSHSY and CDR2 SAAADI. Between the trimmed V and J ends, which lost 6 bases and 2 bases, there was a span of 11 bases. The CDR3 region is CASSRAAAYEQYF. The CDR3 bases are TGCGCCAGCAGCCGGGCGGCGGCCTACGAGCAGTACTTC.

The chain combines TRBV7-9 with TRBJ2-5; TRBD2 matches 9 bases. V gave up 5 bases and J gave up 5 bases; unmatched junction bases: 12. CDR1 and CDR2 (germline): SEHNR, FQNEAQ (reference sequence). CDR3 length: 16 residues. The CDR3 coding sequence is TGTGCCAGCAGCCCCTACCCGGCTAGCGGGGACGAGACCCAGTACTTC. The encoded protein is CASSPYPASGDETQYF. The complete variable domain, with remaining parts taken from reference TRBV7-9 and TRBJ2-5, reads DTGVSQNPRHKITKRGQNVTFRCDPISEHNRLYWYRQTLGQGPEFLTYFQNEAQLEKSRLLSDRFSAERPKGSFSTLEIQRTEQGDSAMYLCASSPYPASGDETQYFGPGTRLLVL.

The chain employs TRBV19 and TRBJ2-1; D is ambiguous. In germline, CDR1 is LNHDA, CDR2 SQIVND (reference sequence). CDR3 length equals 15 residues. With 3 bases removed from V and 4 bases from J, the gap between germline ends came to 13 bases. The CDR3, as DNA: TGTGCCAGTAGTATTATTTCACACCCGTACAATGAGCAGTTCTTC. Amino acid sequence: CASSIISHPYNEQFF.

This chain joins TRBV15 and TRBJ1-4, with TRBD1 matching over 11 bases. The ends lost 1 base at V and 12 bases at J; junction bases unmatched: 7. The CDR3 covers 15 residues. CDR1 is LNHNV and CDR2 is YYDKDF in the germline V gene (reference sequence). The CDR3 DNA sequence: TGTGCCACCAGCAGAGGGCCGGGACAGGGGGACCAACTGTTTTTT. It translates to CATSRGPGQGDQLFF.

V is TRBV6-4 and J is TRBJ2-2; D gene uncertain. Trimming shortened V by 5 bases and J by 3 bases, and 10 bases separated the two germline ends. In germline, CDR1 is MRHNA, CDR2 SNTAGT. This CDR3 contains 14 residues. The CDR3 DNA is TGTGCCAGCAGTCAGGAGTCCGACACCGGGGAGCTGTTTTTT. It encodes CASSQESDTGELFF.

J is TRBJ2-7 and V is TRBV7-9; TRBD1 is a possible D gene (5 bases). Per germline, CDR1 SEHNR and CDR2 FQNEAQ (reference sequence). There are 14 residues in the CDR3. V was trimmed by 1 base and J by 6 bases, leaving 13 bases between them. CDR3 DNA: TGTGCCAGCAGCTTAGTCTCAGACAGAACCGAGCAGTACTTC. This sequence encodes CASSLVSDRTEQYF.

This chain joins TRBV12-5 and TRBJ2-3; TRBD2 matches at 12 bases. The length of the CDR3 is 17 residues. The V and J ends lost 8 bases and 0 bases, in that order; junction bases with no gene match: 9. The germline V gene has CDR1 LGHNT and CDR2 FRNRAP. The CDR3 reads CASTGTSGLYSTDTQYF. CDR3 DNA sequence: TGTGCTAGTACGGGGACTAGCGGGTTGTATAGCACAGATACGCAGTATTTT. The variable domain in full, with the rest retrieved from reference TRBV12-5 and TRBJ2-3, is DARVTQTPRHKVTEMGQEVTMRCQPILGHNTVFWYRQTMMQGLELLAYFRNRAPLDDSGMPKDRFSAEMPDATLATLKIQPSEPRDSAVYFCASTGTSGLYSTDTQYFGPGTRLTVL.

V is TRBV27 and J is TRBJ2-3, with 12 nucleotides matching TRBD2. Germline values: CDR1 MNHEY, CDR2 SMNVEV (reference sequence). The CDR3 is 15 amino acids. Losses at the gene ends were 5 bases for V and 6 bases for J; bases not matched to a gene: 6. CDR3 loop: CASSLAGGDLDTQYF. The CDR3 region has the DNA TGTGCCAGCAGTCTAGCGGGAGGGGACCTCGATACGCAGTATTTT.

The chain carries TRBV5-4 and TRBJ1-1; 9 nucleotides match TRBD1. CDR1 and CDR2 from the germline V gene are SGHNT and YYREEE (reference sequence). With 5 bases clipped from V and 7 bases from J, the junction kept 9 bases outside the gene matches. The CDR3 has 14 amino acids. CDR3 sequence: CASRSGQGAFEAFF. The CDR3 bases are TGTGCCAGCAGGTCGGGACAGGGCGCTTTTGAAGCTTTCTTT.

The chain employs TRBV23-1 and TRBJ2-7, with 9 nucleotides matching TRBD2. TRBV23-1 carries the ORF label, with uncertain function. J gave up 5 bases and V 5 bases, and 13 bases lay outside the gene matches. The length of the CDR3 is 16 residues. CDR3 loop: CASSSPWREGAHEQYF. The CDR3 bases are TGCGCCAGCAGTTCCCCCTGGCGGGAGGGAGCCCACGAGCAGTACTTC.

CDR3 DNA: TGCGCCAGCAGCTTGGGACACCGGAACACTGAAGCTTTCTTT. As protein: CASSLGHRNTEAFF. The chain couples TRBV5-1 to TRBJ1-1, with unresolved D. The CDR3 runs 14 residues. The germline V gene encodes CDR1 SGHRS and CDR2 YFSETQ. V lost 0 bases and J lost 1, with 7 bases in between. The whole variable domain, remainder taken from reference TRBV5-1 and TRBJ1-1, is KAGVTQTPRYLIKTRGQQVTLSCSPISGHRSVSWYQQTPGQGLQFLFEYFSETQRNKGNFPGRFSGRQFSNSRSEMNVSTLELGDSALYLCASSLGHRNTEAFFGQGTRLTVV.

This chain uses TRBV30 with TRBJ2-7; D uncertain. Per the germline V gene, CDR1 is GTSNPN and CDR2 is SVGIG (reference sequence). The CDR3 is 14 amino acids. With 0 bases removed from V and 2 bases from J, the gap between germline ends came to 11 bases. As DNA, the CDR3 is TGTGCCTGGAGTGTAGGCAGGACGACCTACGAGCAGTACTTC. As protein: CAWSVGRTTYEQYF.